Sequencing of this T cell receptor (beta chain) was carried out in a study of T cell changes during pregnancy in multiple sclerosis. This CDR3 has 18 residues. The V and J ends lost 0 bases and 6 bases, in that order; junction bases with no gene match: 13. Clones were read by immunoSEQ multiplex PCR, and TCRdb kept only the in-frame ones, dropping some. The table records approximately 30,000 clones, 89% of them present only once. This clone was seen once. This TCR was sampled from a female donor with multiple sclerosis, enrolled in a pregnancy study. This chain uses TRBV6-7 with TRBJ2-2; TRBD1 aligns across 7 bases. TRBV6-7 is reported as an ORF; its role is uncertain. The sample was CD4+ T cells from peripheral blood mononuclear cells, taken in the second trimester of pregnancy. The CDR3 DNA reads TGTGCCAGCAGTTACTCTTCCGTGAGGGGGCATGGGGCCGGGGAGCTGTTTTTT. Translating gives CASSYSSVRGHGAGELFF.